The TCR beta chain under discussion was sequenced for a study of radiation and T cells in renal cell carcinoma. Findings of the study overall: Without pretreatment biopsies, baseline tumor clonotype presence was undetermined. Top tumor clonotypes rose in blood 2 weeks post-radiation, then contracted.

Measured with immunoSEQ multiplex PCR; TCRdb has only the in-frame clones, and not every one. The sample lists around 170,000 clones; 88% were seen once. Time point denoted: blood 4 weeks post-SBRT, at nephrectomy. The treatment denotes: 15 Gy SBRT to primary tumor, nephrectomy 4 weeks later. Nephrectomy followed 15 Gy stereotactic body radiation by 4 weeks. Radiation-treated patients gave blood at baseline, week 2 and week 4. Germline loops: CDR1 SGHVS, CDR2 FNYEAQ. The germline V and J ends were trimmed by 3 bases and 3 bases, with 6 bases remaining between them. The CDR3 contains 13 residues. For this clone: Its antigen is unidentified.

The material sequenced was blood, taken from a patient whose treatment included radiotherapy and nephrectomy. The TCR comes from a woman between 45 and 60 years old with renal cell carcinoma. The chain recombines TRBV7-6 with TRBJ1-5, with D possibly being TRBD1 (5 bases). This CDR3 reads CASSFGHNQPQHF. The DNA of the CDR3 is TGTGCCAGCAGCTTCGGACACAATCAGCCCCAGCATTTT.